A selection of T cell receptor beta chains follows, all from one sample in a study of early stage breast cancer tumors. TCRdb's copy holds only in-frame clones and misses some; the assay was immunoSEQ multiplex PCR. This sample yields about 10,000 clones, of which 78% are seen a single time; 8.8% belongs to the top ten. Sample: normal breast tissue next to the tumor. The receptors stem from a person aged 35 to 50 with breast cancer. CDR3s include the opening cysteine and the closing phenylalanine or tryptophan. D genes are given only for firm matches. Only part of the rows carry a size: once, few, many, or a class if the clone is expanded.

v_call: TRBV7-2
clone_size: .
cdr3_length: 15
j_call: TRBJ2-7
d_call: .
cdr3_nt: TGTGCCAGCAGCGCAAAGACGGGCGGCTACTACGAGCAGTACTTC
cdr3_aa: CASSAKTGGYYEQYF

v_call: TRBV19
clone_size: .
cdr3_length: 16
j_call: TRBJ1-5
d_call: TRBD1
cdr3_nt: TGTGCCAGTAGTCCCGACAACAGGGGAGGTGGTCAGCCCCAGCATTTT
cdr3_aa: CASSPDNRGGGQPQHF

v_call: TRBV19
clone_size: once
cdr3_length: 14
j_call: TRBJ1-5
d_call: .
cdr3_nt: TGTGCCAGTAACCCCACCCAGGGAAATCAGCCCCAGCATTTT
cdr3_aa: CASNPTQGNQPQHF

v_call: TRBV5-1
clone_size: .
cdr3_length: 16
j_call: TRBJ2-2
d_call: .
cdr3_nt: TGCGCCAGCAGGCCGGTGATGGGCACGAACACCGGGGAGCTGTTTTTT
cdr3_aa: CASRPVMGTNTGELFF

v_call: TRBV19
clone_size: once
cdr3_length: 17
j_call: TRBJ2-1
d_call: TRBD1
cdr3_nt: TGTGCCAGTAGTTCCCCCCGGGACAGGGGATTTGGGAATGAGCAGTTCTTC
cdr3_aa: CASSSPRDRGFGNEQFF

v_call: TRBV4-1
clone_size: once
cdr3_length: 17
j_call: TRBJ1-5
d_call: TRBD1
cdr3_nt: TGCGCCAGCAGCCAAAGTGCCGGGACAGCGAACAATCAGCCCCAGCATTTT
cdr3_aa: CASSQSAGTANNQPQHF

v_call: TRBV6-1
clone_size: .
cdr3_length: 14
j_call: TRBJ2-1
d_call: TRBD2
cdr3_nt: TGTGCCAGCACTGGACTAGCGGGAGTAAATGAGCAGTTCTTC
cdr3_aa: CASTGLAGVNEQFF

v_call: TRBV5-4
clone_size: .
cdr3_length: 16
j_call: TRBJ1-1
d_call: TRBD1
cdr3_nt: TGTGCCAGCAGCTTGGTTGGCAGGGGGTTGAACACTGAAGCTTTCTTT
cdr3_aa: CASSLVGRGLNTEAFF

v_call: TRBV5-1
clone_size: .
cdr3_length: 15
j_call: TRBJ2-1
d_call: TRBD2
cdr3_nt: TGCGCCAGCAGCGGAACACCGGGGGGAGATAATGAGCAGTTCTTC
cdr3_aa: CASSGTPGGDNEQFF

v_call: TRBV30
clone_size: .
cdr3_length: 13
j_call: TRBJ1-1
d_call: .
cdr3_nt: TGTGCCTGGAGTAATCGCGGGGGGACTGAAGCTTTCTTT
cdr3_aa: CAWSNRGGTEAFF

v_call: TRBV7-8
clone_size: .
cdr3_length: 14
j_call: TRBJ2-7
d_call: .
cdr3_nt: TGTGCCAGCAGCTCGGACCGAGTCTCCTACGAGCAGTACTTC
cdr3_aa: CASSSDRVSYEQYF

v_call: TRBV5-1
clone_size: .
cdr3_length: 13
j_call: TRBJ2-4
d_call: .
cdr3_nt: TGCGCCAGCAGCCCCGGGGTGGGGGAAGGACAGTACTTC
cdr3_aa: CASSPGVGEGQYF

v_call: TRBV7-2
clone_size: few
cdr3_length: 12
j_call: TRBJ2-3
d_call: .
cdr3_nt: TGTGCCAGCAGCGCCCACGACTGGAGGCAGTATTTT
cdr3_aa: CASSAHDWRQYF

v_call: TRBV7-9
clone_size: .
cdr3_length: 15
j_call: TRBJ2-3
d_call: .
cdr3_nt: TGTGCCAGCAGCTTAGGTCCGGGCGGCACAGATACGCAGTATTTT
cdr3_aa: CASSLGPGGTDTQYF

v_call: TRBV19
clone_size: .
cdr3_length: 14
j_call: TRBJ2-7
d_call: TRBD1
cdr3_nt: TGTGCCAGTAGGCAGCGGGACAGGGGGGACGAGCAGTACTTC
cdr3_aa: CASRQRDRGDEQYF

v_call: TRBV4-2
clone_size: .
cdr3_length: 16
j_call: TRBJ2-3
d_call: .
cdr3_nt: TGTGCCAGCAGCCAAGTCCAAGGGTCGAGGACAGATACGCAGTATTTT
cdr3_aa: CASSQVQGSRTDTQYF

v_call: TRBV30
clone_size: .
cdr3_length: 12
j_call: TRBJ1-4
d_call: .
cdr3_nt: TGTGCCTGGACAGATTGGAATGAAAAACTGTTTTTT
cdr3_aa: CAWTDWNEKLFF

v_call: TRBV21-1
clone_size: .
cdr3_length: 13
j_call: TRBJ2-5
d_call: .
cdr3_nt: TGTGCCAGCAGCCACGGGGGGCGGGAGACCCAGTACTTC
cdr3_aa: CASSHGGRETQYF

v_call: TRBV27
clone_size: .
cdr3_length: 15
j_call: TRBJ2-7
d_call: .
cdr3_nt: TGTGCCAGCAGAAGAGGGCCCCCCCCGAACTACGAGCAGTACTTC
cdr3_aa: CASRRGPPPNYEQYF

v_call: TRBV7-3
clone_size: .
cdr3_length: 15
j_call: TRBJ2-1
d_call: TRBD2
cdr3_nt: TGTGCCAGCAGCTTAGGACTAGCGGGATACAATGAGCAGTTCTTC
cdr3_aa: CASSLGLAGYNEQFF

v_call: TRBV5-1
clone_size: .
cdr3_length: 15
j_call: TRBJ2-7
d_call: .
cdr3_nt: TGCGCCAGCAGCTTCACGGTCGGGGCCTCCTACGAGCAGTACTTC
cdr3_aa: CASSFTVGASYEQYF

v_call: TRBV7-9
clone_size: once
cdr3_length: 16
j_call: TRBJ2-4
d_call: .
cdr3_nt: TGTGCCAGCAGCCAAGATGACAGCCTAGCCAAAAACATTCAGTACTTC
cdr3_aa: CASSQDDSLAKNIQYF

v_call: TRBV6-5
clone_size: .
cdr3_length: 15
j_call: TRBJ2-3
d_call: TRBD2
cdr3_nt: TGTGCCAGCAGTCGTCGACTAGCGGGAACAGATACGCAGTATTTT
cdr3_aa: CASSRRLAGTDTQYF

v_call: TRBV27
clone_size: .
cdr3_length: 15
j_call: TRBJ2-6
d_call: .
cdr3_nt: TGTGCCAGCAGTTTAAACTTCCCGGGCCCCAACGTCCTGACTTTC
cdr3_aa: CASSLNFPGPNVLTF

v_call: TRBV18
clone_size: .
cdr3_length: 14
j_call: TRBJ2-1
d_call: .
cdr3_nt: TGTGCCAGCTCACCGAGACAAAACTACAATGAGCAGTTCTTC
cdr3_aa: CASSPRQNYNEQFF

v_call: TRBV10-2
clone_size: .
cdr3_length: 16
j_call: TRBJ1-1
d_call: .
cdr3_nt: TGCGCCAGCAGTGAGGGGCCATCGGGGCGGTTTACTGAAGCTTTCTTT
cdr3_aa: CASSEGPSGRFTEAFF

v_call: TRBV29-1
clone_size: .
cdr3_length: 17
j_call: TRBJ2-1
d_call: TRBD2
cdr3_nt: TGCAGCGTATTGACTAGCGGAACGCCCCGGGCCTACAATGAGCAGTTCTTC
cdr3_aa: CSVLTSGTPRAYNEQFF

v_call: TRBV7-9
clone_size: .
cdr3_length: 14
j_call: TRBJ1-2
d_call: TRBD1
cdr3_nt: TGTGCCATTTCCAGACAGGGATCCTCTTATGGCTACACCTTC
cdr3_aa: CAISRQGSSYGYTF

v_call: TRBV6-4
clone_size: .
cdr3_length: 16
j_call: TRBJ2-2
d_call: .
cdr3_nt: TGTGCCAGCAGTGACTCGATGACAGGGAACACCGGGGAGCTGTTTTTT
cdr3_aa: CASSDSMTGNTGELFF

v_call: TRBV9
clone_size: .
cdr3_length: 14
j_call: TRBJ2-3
d_call: .
cdr3_nt: TGTGCCAGCAGCGTAGTCGGGGACACAGATACGCAGTATTTT
cdr3_aa: CASSVVGDTDTQYF

v_call: TRBV11-3
clone_size: .
cdr3_length: 16
j_call: TRBJ2-7
d_call: .
cdr3_nt: TGTGCCAGCAGCTTAGAGGGTAGCGGTTACACCTACGAGCAGTACTTC
cdr3_aa: CASSLEGSGYTYEQYF

v_call: TRBV2
clone_size: .
cdr3_length: 15
j_call: TRBJ2-5
d_call: TRBD2
cdr3_nt: TGTGCCAGCAACGAACCTAGCGGGAGCCGAGAGACCCAGTACTTC
cdr3_aa: CASNEPSGSRETQYF

v_call: TRBV2
clone_size: few
cdr3_length: 17
j_call: TRBJ2-7
d_call: TRBD2
cdr3_nt: TGTGCCAGCCGAGAGCGGGAGTTTGAATCCCCCTCCTACGAGCAGTACTTC
cdr3_aa: CASREREFESPSYEQYF

v_call: TRBV6-5
clone_size: .
cdr3_length: 13
j_call: TRBJ1-1
d_call: .
cdr3_nt: TGTGCCAGCAGGGATCTCAGGGACACTGAAGCTTTCTTT
cdr3_aa: CASRDLRDTEAFF

v_call: TRBV2
clone_size: few
cdr3_length: 14
j_call: TRBJ2-2
d_call: TRBD1
cdr3_nt: TGTGCCAGCAGGCGGACAGGGGCTCCCGGGGAGCTGTTTTTT
cdr3_aa: CASRRTGAPGELFF

v_call: TRBV6-1
clone_size: .
cdr3_length: 14
j_call: TRBJ1-5
d_call: .
cdr3_nt: TGTGCCAGCAGGGGGGGATTGAGCAATCAGCCCCAGCATTTT
cdr3_aa: CASRGGLSNQPQHF

v_call: TRBV14
clone_size: once
cdr3_length: 16
j_call: TRBJ2-5
d_call: TRBD2
cdr3_nt: TGTGCCAGCAGCCGACGAACGGGAGGGAACCAAGAGACCCAGTACTTC
cdr3_aa: CASSRRTGGNQETQYF